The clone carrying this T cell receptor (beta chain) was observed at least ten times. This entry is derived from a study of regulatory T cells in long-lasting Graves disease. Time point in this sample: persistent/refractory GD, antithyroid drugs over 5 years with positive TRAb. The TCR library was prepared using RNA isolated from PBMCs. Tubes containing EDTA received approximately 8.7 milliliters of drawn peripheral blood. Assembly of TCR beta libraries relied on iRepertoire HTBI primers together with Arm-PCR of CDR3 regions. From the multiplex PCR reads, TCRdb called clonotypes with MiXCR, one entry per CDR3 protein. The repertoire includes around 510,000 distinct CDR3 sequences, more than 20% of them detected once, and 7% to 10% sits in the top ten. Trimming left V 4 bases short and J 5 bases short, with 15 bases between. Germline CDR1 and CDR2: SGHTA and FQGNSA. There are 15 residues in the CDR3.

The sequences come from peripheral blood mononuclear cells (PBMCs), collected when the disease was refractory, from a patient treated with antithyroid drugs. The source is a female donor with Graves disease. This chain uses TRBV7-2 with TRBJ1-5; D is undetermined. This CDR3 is CASSSLGLSDQPQHF. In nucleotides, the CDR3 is TGTGCCAGCAGCTCGTTAGGACTTTCTGATCAGCCCCAGCATTTT. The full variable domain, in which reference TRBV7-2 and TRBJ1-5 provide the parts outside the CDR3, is GAGVSQSPSNKVTEKGKDVELRCDPISGHTALYWYRQSLGQGLEFLIYFQGNSAPDKSGLPSDRFSAERTGGSVSTLTIQRTQQEDSAVYLCASSSLGLSDQPQHFGDGTRLSIL.